A selection of T cell receptor beta chains follows, all from one sample in a study of cytomegalovirus exposure and HLA in healthy donors. The data were produced by immunoSEQ multiplex PCR, yet TCRdb's version contains in-frame clones alone and is incomplete. This table holds 120,000 to 150,000 clones, 87% found once. The sample comprised PBMCs. The origin of the receptors is a man aged 18 to 29 in good health and CMV-seropositive. CDR3s include the opening cysteine and the closing phenylalanine or tryptophan. The D gene is left open where the match is weak. The size of a clone is reported for some rows only, either as once, few or many, or as a class for expanded clones.

V gene	J gene	D gene	clone size	CDR3 DNA	CDR3 protein
TRBV18	TRBJ1-1	NA	NA	TGTGCCAGCTCACCTTCAGGGCTGACTGAAGCTTTCTTT	CASSPSGLTEAFF
TRBV6-4	TRBJ1-1	NA	NA	TGTGCCAGCAGAAGGAATCCGGGGTTAGACACTGAAGCTTTCTTT	CASRRNPGLDTEAFF
TRBV28	TRBJ2-7	TRBD1	NA	TGTGCCAGCAGTTTGGGGACAGGATCCTACGAGCAGTACTTC	CASSLGTGSYEQYF
TRBV30	TRBJ1-2	NA	few	TGTGCCTGGGTCCCCACAGCCAGTTATGGCTACACCTTC	CAWVPTASYGYTF
TRBV5-8	TRBJ1-3	NA	NA	TGTGCCAGCAGCTTGTCTTACGGAGGATTCTCTGGAAACACCATATATTTT	CASSLSYGGFSGNTIYF
TRBV5-4	TRBJ2-5	NA	NA	TGTGCCAGCAGCTTAGCCGGGGTAGGGCGGGAGACCCAGTACTTC	CASSLAGVGRETQYF
TRBV2	TRBJ1-5	NA	NA	TGTGCCAGCAGTGAACAGGGAAGTGGCAATCAGCCCCAGCATTTT	CASSEQGSGNQPQHF
TRBV10-2	TRBJ2-5	NA	NA	TGCGCCACCCAAACAGGGAATTGGGAGACCCAGTACTTC	CATQTGNWETQYF
TRBV27	TRBJ2-7	TRBD1	NA	TGTGCCAGCAGTTTGACAGGGGGAAGCGAGCAGTACTTC	CASSLTGGSEQYF
TRBV30	TRBJ1-2	TRBD1	NA	TGTGCCTGGAGGGACAGGGCGTTTAGTGGCTACACCTTC	CAWRDRAFSGYTF
TRBV9	TRBJ1-5	TRBD1	NA	TGTGCCAGCAGCCCCACGGGACAGGGAGGTCAGCCCCAGCATTTT	CASSPTGQGGQPQHF
TRBV5-1	TRBJ2-7	NA	NA	TGCGCCAGCAGCTTTGGGACTTACTACGAGCAGTACTTC	CASSFGTYYEQYF
TRBV21-1	TRBJ2-7	NA	NA	TGTGCCACCCCGGGAGTCTTCATCGACGAGCAGTACTTC	CATPGVFIDEQYF
TRBV27	TRBJ1-5	NA	NA	TGTGCCAGCAATCGACAGGTCGGATCAGGTAGTCTGCCCCAGCATTTT	CASNRQVGSGSLPQHF
TRBV5-4	TRBJ2-3	NA	once	TGTGCCAGCAGCTTGGAGAGCGCAGATACGCAGTATTTT	CASSLESADTQYF
TRBV20-1	TRBJ2-5	NA	NA	TGCAGTGCTACTCGCAGGGAGACCCAGTACTTC	CSATRRETQYF
TRBV2	TRBJ1-5	NA	NA	TGTGCCAGCAGTGAGGGGGGTGTGGTATTCTTTCCGAGCAATCAGCCCCAGCATTTT	CASSEGGVVFFPSNQPQHF
TRBV11-2	TRBJ2-1	NA	NA	TGTGCCAGCAGCTTAAACGTTCCCAGTGAGCAGTTCTTC	CASSLNVPSEQFF
TRBV2	TRBJ1-2	TRBD1	few	TGTGCCAGCAGCCTTCGACAGGGAGTCGGCTACACCTTC	CASSLRQGVGYTF
TRBV2	TRBJ1-6	NA	NA	TGTGCCAGCAGTGAACAGGTCCCGAGCTCCTATAATTCACCCCTCCACTTT	CASSEQVPSSYNSPLHF
TRBV7-9	TRBJ2-7	TRBD2	NA	TGTGCCAGCAGCTTAGCGGGGACTAGGGCCGAGCAGTACTTC	CASSLAGTRAEQYF
TRBV27	TRBJ2-1	NA	NA	TGTGCCAGCAGTTTATCCCCCGCGGGAAGCAATGAGCAGTTCTTC	CASSLSPAGSNEQFF
TRBV30	TRBJ2-5	TRBD2	NA	TGTGCCTGGAGTTCGGGACTACAAGAGACCCAGTACTTC	CAWSSGLQETQYF
TRBV25-1	TRBJ2-1	TRBD1	NA	TGTGCCAGCAGCGCCGTTGGGACAGGGTACCATGAGCAGTTCTTC	CASSAVGTGYHEQFF
TRBV7-2	TRBJ1-5	NA	few	TGTGCCAGCAGCTTATGGCTCGGGGATCAGCCCCAGCATTTT	CASSLWLGDQPQHF
TRBV4-2	TRBJ2-7	TRBD2	NA	TGTGCCAGCAGCCAAGATTGGGCTAGCGGGAGGGCATATGGGTCCTACGAGCAGTACTTC	CASSQDWASGRAYGSYEQYF
TRBV12-5	TRBJ2-7	TRBD2	NA	TGTGCTAGTGCCACACAATTTACTAGCGGGAGTGTATCCGAGCAGTACTTC	CASATQFTSGSVSEQYF
TRBV18	TRBJ1-2	NA	few	TGTGCCAGCTCTCTTAGACCCGGGGAGGGCTACACCTTC	CASSLRPGEGYTF
TRBV6-5	TRBJ2-7	TRBD2	NA	TGTGCCAGCAGCCTATCGACTAGCGGGCGGGGTGAGCAGTACTTC	CASSLSTSGRGEQYF
TRBV6-1	TRBJ1-2	TRBD1	NA	TGTGCCAGCAGTGAAGCGTACAACAGGGGGCCCAAGGGCTACACCTTC	CASSEAYNRGPKGYTF
TRBV9	TRBJ2-2	TRBD1	NA	TGTGCCAGCAGCGTCGGTACAGGGGGGAACACCGGGGAGCTGTTTTTT	CASSVGTGGNTGELFF
TRBV10-3	TRBJ1-4	TRBD1	once	TGTGCCATCAGCTGGGACAGGGACGAAAAACTGTTTTTT	CAISWDRDEKLFF
TRBV7-9	TRBJ1-6	NA	NA	TGTGCCAGCAGCTTAACAGGGTTAAATTCACCCCTCCACTTT	CASSLTGLNSPLHF